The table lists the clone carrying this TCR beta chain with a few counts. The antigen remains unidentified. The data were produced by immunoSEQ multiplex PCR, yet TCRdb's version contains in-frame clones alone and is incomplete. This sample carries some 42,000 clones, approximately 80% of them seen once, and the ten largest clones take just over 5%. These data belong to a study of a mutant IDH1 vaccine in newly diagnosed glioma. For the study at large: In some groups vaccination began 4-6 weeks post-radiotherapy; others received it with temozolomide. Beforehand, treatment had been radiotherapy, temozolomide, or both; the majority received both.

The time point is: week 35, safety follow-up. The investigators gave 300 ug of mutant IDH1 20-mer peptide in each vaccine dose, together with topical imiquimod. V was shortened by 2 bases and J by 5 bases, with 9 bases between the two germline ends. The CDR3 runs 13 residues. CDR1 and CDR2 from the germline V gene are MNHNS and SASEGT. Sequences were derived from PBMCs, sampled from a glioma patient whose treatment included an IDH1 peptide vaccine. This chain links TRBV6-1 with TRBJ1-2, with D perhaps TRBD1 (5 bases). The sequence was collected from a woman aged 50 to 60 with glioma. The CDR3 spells CASSELGEYGYTF. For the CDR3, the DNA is TGTGCCAGCAGTGAATTGGGGGAGTATGGCTACACCTTC.